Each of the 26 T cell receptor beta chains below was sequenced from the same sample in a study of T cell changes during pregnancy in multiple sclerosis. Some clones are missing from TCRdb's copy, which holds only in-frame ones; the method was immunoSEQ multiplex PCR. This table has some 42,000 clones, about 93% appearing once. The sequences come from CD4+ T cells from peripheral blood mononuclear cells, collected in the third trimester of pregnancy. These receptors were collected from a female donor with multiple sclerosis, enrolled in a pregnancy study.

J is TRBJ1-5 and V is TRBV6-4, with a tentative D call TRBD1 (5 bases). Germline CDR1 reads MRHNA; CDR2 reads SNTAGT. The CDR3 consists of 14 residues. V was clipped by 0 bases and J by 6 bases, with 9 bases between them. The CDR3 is CASSDSPGLQPQHF. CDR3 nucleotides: TGTGCCAGCAGTGACTCGCCGGGACTTCAGCCCCAGCATTTT.

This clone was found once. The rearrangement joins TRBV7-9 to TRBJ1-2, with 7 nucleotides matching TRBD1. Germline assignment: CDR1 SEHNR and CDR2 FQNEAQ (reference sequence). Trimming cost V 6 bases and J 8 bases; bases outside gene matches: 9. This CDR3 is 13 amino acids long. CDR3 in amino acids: CASRFEGARGYTF. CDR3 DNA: TGTGCCAGCAGGTTCGAGGGGGCGCGGGGCTACACCTTC.

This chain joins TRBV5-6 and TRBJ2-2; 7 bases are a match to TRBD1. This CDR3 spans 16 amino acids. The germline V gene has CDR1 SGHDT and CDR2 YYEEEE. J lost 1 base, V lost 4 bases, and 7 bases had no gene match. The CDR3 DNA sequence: TGTGCCAGCAGCCAACCGCGGACAGGGAACACCGGGGAGCTGTTTTTT. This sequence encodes CASSQPRTGNTGELFF. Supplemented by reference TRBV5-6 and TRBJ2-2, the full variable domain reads DAGVTQSPTHLIKTRGQQVTLRCSPKSGHDTVSWYQQALGQGPQFIFQYYEEEERQRGNFPDRFSGHQFPNYSSELNVNALLLGDSALYLCASSQPRTGNTGELFFGEGSRLTVL.

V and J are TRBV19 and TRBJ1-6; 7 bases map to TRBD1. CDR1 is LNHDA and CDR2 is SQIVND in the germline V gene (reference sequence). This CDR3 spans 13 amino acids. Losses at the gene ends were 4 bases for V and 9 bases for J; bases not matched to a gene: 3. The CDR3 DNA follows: TGTGCCAGTAGTAGGGGACAGATTTCACCCCTCCACTTT. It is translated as CASSRGQISPLHF.

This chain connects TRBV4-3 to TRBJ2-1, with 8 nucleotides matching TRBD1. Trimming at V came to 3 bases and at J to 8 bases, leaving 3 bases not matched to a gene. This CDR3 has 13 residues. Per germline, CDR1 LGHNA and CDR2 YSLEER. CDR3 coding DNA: TGCGCCAGCAGCCAGGAACAGGGGGATGAGCAGTTCTTC. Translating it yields CASSQEQGDEQFF.

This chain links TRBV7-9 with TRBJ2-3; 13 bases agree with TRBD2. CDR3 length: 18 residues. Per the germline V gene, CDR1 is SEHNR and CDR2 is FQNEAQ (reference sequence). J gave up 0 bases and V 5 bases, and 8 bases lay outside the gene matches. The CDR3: CASSPGTSGTSSTDTQYF. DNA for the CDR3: TGTGCCAGCAGCCCCGGGACTAGCGGGACCTCTAGCACAGATACGCAGTATTTT.

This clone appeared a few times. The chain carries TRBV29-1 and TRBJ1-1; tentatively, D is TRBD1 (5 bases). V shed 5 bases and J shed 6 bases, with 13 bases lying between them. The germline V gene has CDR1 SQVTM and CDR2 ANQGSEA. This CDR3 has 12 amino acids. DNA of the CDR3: TGCAGCGTTCTCAGGGTTCATGCTGAAGCTTTCTTT. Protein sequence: CSVLRVHAEAFF.

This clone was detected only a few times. CDR3 residues: CASSPPGGLGVSPLHF. The CDR3 coding sequence is TGTGCCAGCTCACCACCCGGAGGGCTTGGAGTTTCACCCCTCCACTTT. The rearrangement links TRBV18 to TRBJ1-6, with no clear D. Germline V lookup: CDR1 KGHSH, CDR2 LQKENI. The CDR3 covers 16 residues. V was clipped by 0 bases and J by 9 bases, with 15 bases between them.

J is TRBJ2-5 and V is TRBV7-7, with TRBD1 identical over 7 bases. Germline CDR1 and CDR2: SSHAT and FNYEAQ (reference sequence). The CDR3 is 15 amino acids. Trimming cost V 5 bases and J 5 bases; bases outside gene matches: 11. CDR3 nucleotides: TGTGCCAGCAGCACCCGACAGGGCCTGGGGGAGACCCAGTACTTC. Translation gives CASSTRQGLGETQYF.

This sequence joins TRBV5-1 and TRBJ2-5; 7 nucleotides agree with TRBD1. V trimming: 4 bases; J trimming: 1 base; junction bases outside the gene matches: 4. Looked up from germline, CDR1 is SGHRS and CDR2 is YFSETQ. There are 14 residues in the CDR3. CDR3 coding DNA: TGCGCCAGCAGCAGGGACAGAATCCAAGAGACCCAGTACTTC. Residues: CASSRDRIQETQYF.

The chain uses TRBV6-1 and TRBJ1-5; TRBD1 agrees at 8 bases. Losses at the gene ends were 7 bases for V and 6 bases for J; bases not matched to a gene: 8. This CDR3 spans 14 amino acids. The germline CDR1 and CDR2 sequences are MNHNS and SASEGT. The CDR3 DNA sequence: TGTGCCAGCACTAACAGGGGGGTAGGTCAGCCCCAGCATTTT. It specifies CASTNRGVGQPQHF.

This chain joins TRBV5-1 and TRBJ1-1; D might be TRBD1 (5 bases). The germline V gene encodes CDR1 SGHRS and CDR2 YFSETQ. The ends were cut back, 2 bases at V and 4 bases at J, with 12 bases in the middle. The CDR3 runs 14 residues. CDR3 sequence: CASSLGREGTEAFF. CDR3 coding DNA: TGCGCCAGCAGCTTAGGCAGGGAGGGCACTGAAGCTTTCTTT.

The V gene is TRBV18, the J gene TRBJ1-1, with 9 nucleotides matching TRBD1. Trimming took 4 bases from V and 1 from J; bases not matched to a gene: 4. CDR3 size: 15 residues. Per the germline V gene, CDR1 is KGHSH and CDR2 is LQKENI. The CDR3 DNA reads TGTGCCAGCTCACTGGGACAGGGAGGGAACACTGAAGCTTTCTTT. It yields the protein CASSLGQGGNTEAFF.

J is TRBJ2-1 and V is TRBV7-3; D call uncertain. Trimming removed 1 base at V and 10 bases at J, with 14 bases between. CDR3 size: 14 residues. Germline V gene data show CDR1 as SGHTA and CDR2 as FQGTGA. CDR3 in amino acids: CASSLNPRSMEQFF. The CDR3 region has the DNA TGTGCCAGCAGCTTAAACCCCAGGTCAATGGAGCAGTTCTTC.

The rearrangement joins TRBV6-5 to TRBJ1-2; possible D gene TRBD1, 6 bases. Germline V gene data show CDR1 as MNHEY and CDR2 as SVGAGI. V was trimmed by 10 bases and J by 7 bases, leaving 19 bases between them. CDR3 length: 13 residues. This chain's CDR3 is CATYLNGGAGYTF. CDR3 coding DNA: TGTGCCACCTATTTAAACGGGGGGGCTGGCTACACCTTC.

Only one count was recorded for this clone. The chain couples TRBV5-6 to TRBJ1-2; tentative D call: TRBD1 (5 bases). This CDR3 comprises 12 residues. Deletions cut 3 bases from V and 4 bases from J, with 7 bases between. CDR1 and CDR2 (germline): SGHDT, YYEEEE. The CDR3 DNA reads TGTGCCAGCAGCTGGGGACTCTATGGCTACACCTTC. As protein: CASSWGLYGYTF.

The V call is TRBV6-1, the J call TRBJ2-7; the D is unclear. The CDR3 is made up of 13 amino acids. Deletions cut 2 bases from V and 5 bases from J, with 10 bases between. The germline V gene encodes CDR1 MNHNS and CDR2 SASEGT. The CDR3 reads CASSETPSDEQYF. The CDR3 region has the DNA TGTGCCAGCAGTGAAACCCCTTCGGACGAGCAGTACTTC.

The chain's CDR3 is CASSLTSGGTYEQYF. The DNA of the CDR3 is TGTGCCAGCAGCTTAACGAGCGGGGGCACCTACGAGCAGTACTTC. The chain joins TRBV7-2 to TRBJ2-7; 8 nucleotides agree with TRBD2. This CDR3 spans 15 amino acids. V lost 2 bases to trimming and J lost 2 bases; unmatched junction nucleotides: 5. CDR1 SGHTA and CDR2 FQGNSA come from the germline V gene.

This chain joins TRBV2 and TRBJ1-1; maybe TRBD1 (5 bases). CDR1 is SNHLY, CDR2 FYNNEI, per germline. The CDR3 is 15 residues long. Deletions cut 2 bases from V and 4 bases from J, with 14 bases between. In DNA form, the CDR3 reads TGTGCCAGCAGTGAACGTCAGGTGGGGCTCACTGAAGCTTTCTTT. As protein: CASSERQVGLTEAFF.

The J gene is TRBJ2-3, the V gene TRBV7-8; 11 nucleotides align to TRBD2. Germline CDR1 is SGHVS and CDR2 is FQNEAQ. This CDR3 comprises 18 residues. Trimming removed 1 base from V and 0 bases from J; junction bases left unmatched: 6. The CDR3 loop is CASSLVASGGTSTDTQYF. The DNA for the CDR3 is TGTGCCAGCAGCTTAGTGGCTAGCGGGGGGACTAGCACAGATACGCAGTATTTT.

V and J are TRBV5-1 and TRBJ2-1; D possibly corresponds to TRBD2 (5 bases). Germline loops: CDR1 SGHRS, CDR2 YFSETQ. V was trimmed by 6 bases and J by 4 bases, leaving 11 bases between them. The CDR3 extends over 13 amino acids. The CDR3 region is CASTRSGYNEQFF. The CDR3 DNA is TGCGCCAGCACCAGGAGCGGATACAATGAGCAGTTCTTC. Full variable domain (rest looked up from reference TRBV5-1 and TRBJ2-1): KAGVTQTPRYLIKTRGQQVTLSCSPISGHRSVSWYQQTPGQGLQFLFEYFSETQRNKGNFPGRFSGRQFSNSRSEMNVSTLELGDSALYLCASTRSGYNEQFFGPGTRLTVL.

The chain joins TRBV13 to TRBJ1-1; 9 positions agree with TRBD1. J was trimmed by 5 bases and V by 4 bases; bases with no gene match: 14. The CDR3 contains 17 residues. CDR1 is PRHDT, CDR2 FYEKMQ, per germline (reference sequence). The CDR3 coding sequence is TGTGCCAGCAGCTCCCTAACTGACAGGGGGTTGGGAACTGAAGCTTTCTTT. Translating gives CASSSLTDRGLGTEAFF.

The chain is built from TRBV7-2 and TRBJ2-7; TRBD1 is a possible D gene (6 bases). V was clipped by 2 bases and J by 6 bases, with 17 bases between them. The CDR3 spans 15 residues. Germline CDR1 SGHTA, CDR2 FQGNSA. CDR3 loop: CASSLQGTILGEQYF. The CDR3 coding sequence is TGTGCCAGCAGCTTACAGGGGACGATACTCGGCGAGCAGTACTTC.

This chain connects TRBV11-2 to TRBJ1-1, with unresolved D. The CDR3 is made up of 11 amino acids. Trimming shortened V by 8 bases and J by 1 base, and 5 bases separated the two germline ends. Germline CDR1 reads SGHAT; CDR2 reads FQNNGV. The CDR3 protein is CASSRNTEAFF. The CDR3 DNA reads TGTGCCAGCTCGAGGAACACTGAAGCTTTCTTT.

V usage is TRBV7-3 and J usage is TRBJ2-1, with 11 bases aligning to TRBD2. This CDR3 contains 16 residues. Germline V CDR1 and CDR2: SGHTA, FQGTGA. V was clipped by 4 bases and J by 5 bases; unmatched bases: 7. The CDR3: CASSSHGTSGNNEQFF. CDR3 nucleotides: TGTGCCAGCAGCTCCCACGGGACTAGCGGCAACAATGAGCAGTTCTTC.

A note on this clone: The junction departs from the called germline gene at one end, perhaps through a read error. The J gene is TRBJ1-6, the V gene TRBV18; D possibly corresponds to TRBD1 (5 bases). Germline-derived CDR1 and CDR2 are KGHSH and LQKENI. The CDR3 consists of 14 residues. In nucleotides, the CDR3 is TGTGCCAGCTCACAGACAGCGTCTAATTCACCCCCCCACTTT. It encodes CASSQTASNSPPHF. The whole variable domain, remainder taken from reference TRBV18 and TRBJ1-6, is NAGVMQNPRHLVRRRGQEARLRCSPMKGHSHVYWYRQLPEEGLKFMVYLQKENIIDESGMPKERFSAEFPKEGPSILRIQQVVRGDSAAYFCASSQTASNSPPHFGNGTRLTVT.